This is a list of T cell receptor beta chains from one sample in a study of cytomegalovirus exposure and HLA in healthy donors. Using immunoSEQ multiplex PCR, the repertoire was profiled, and TCRdb retains in-frame clones only, with some absent. This sample has 150,000 to 200,000 clones, with about three quarters found just once. The specimen sequenced was PBMCs. All receptors come from a man aged 30 to 45 in good health and CMV-seropositive. Each CDR3 is given with its conserved first and last residue.

v_call: TRBV2; j_call: TRBJ1-2; cdr3_aa: CASSEALGQGVGYGYTF
v_call: TRBV11-2; j_call: TRBJ2-7; cdr3_aa: CASSPIAYSGTYEQYF
v_call: TRBV27; j_call: TRBJ1-6; cdr3_aa: CASSPTPGSYNSPLHF
v_call: TRBV28; j_call: TRBJ2-1; cdr3_aa: CASRVLAGDEQFF
v_call: TRBV9; j_call: TRBJ1-1; cdr3_aa: CASSAGVNTEAFF
v_call: TRBV25-1; j_call: TRBJ2-5; cdr3_aa: CASSALGSGRSETQYF
v_call: TRBV7-2; j_call: TRBJ2-3; cdr3_aa: CASSFKGANTQYF
v_call: TRBV19; j_call: TRBJ2-1; cdr3_aa: CASSGQELYEQFF
v_call: TRBV4-1; j_call: TRBJ2-7; cdr3_aa: CASSKRGPRTSGSFEQYF
v_call: TRBV6-1; j_call: TRBJ1-5; cdr3_aa: CASSDSLSNQPQHF
v_call: TRBV15; j_call: TRBJ1-1; cdr3_aa: CATSRDGGGQGRRTEAFF
v_call: TRBV7-2; j_call: TRBJ1-3; cdr3_aa: CASSPTGLSSGNTIYF
v_call: TRBV7-2; j_call: TRBJ2-4; cdr3_aa: CASSLGGQGGIQYF
v_call: TRBV6-1; j_call: TRBJ2-3; cdr3_aa: CAITSQDRDTQYF
v_call: TRBV7-2; j_call: TRBJ2-7; cdr3_aa: CASSPGLANLESSYEQYF
v_call: TRBV4-1; j_call: TRBJ2-1; cdr3_aa: CASSQSPAASSQQFF
v_call: TRBV10-3; j_call: TRBJ1-1; cdr3_aa: CAISTRDRGPSEAFF
v_call: TRBV6-1; j_call: TRBJ2-7; cdr3_aa: CASSGQALHEQYF
v_call: TRBV7-2; j_call: TRBJ2-7; cdr3_aa: CASSPAAGYEQYF
v_call: TRBV12-5; j_call: TRBJ2-1; cdr3_aa: CASGAARQDEQFF
v_call: TRBV28; j_call: TRBJ1-4; cdr3_aa: CASSRGDLEKLFF
v_call: TRBV13; j_call: TRBJ2-5; cdr3_aa: CASSLEAGAVKTQYF
v_call: TRBV19; j_call: TRBJ2-3; cdr3_aa: CASSTYVLAGGTDTQYF
v_call: TRBV30; j_call: TRBJ1-1; cdr3_aa: CAWRITGTGGNTEAFF
v_call: TRBV7-3; j_call: TRBJ1-1; cdr3_aa: CASSLGSRPNTEAFF
v_call: TRBV7-2; j_call: TRBJ2-7; cdr3_aa: CASSGLGREGAYEQYF
v_call: TRBV29-1; j_call: TRBJ2-1; cdr3_aa: CSVGSRLAVEQFF
v_call: TRBV7-6; j_call: TRBJ2-7; cdr3_aa: CASSPAGVVHEQYF
v_call: TRBV19; j_call: TRBJ2-1; cdr3_aa: CASTPWDRVDNEQFF
v_call: TRBV12-5; j_call: TRBJ2-7; cdr3_aa: CASGLQIREQYF
v_call: TRBV5-1; j_call: TRBJ1-3; cdr3_aa: CASSVTGDTIYF